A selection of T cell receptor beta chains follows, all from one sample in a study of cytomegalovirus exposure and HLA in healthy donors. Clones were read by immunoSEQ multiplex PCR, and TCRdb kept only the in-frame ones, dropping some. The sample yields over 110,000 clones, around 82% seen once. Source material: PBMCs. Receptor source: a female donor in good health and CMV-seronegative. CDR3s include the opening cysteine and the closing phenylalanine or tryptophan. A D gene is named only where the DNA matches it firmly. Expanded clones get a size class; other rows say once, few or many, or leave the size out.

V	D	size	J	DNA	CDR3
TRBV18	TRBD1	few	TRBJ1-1	TGTGCCAGCGCACCTACGGGACAGTCGAACACTGAAGCTTTCTTT	CASAPTGQSNTEAFF
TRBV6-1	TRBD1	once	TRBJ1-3	TGTGCCAGCGCCCCACAGGGGTCAGGAAACACCATATATTTT	CASAPQGSGNTIYF
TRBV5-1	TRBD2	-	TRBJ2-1	TGCGCCAGCAGCTTGGCCCTCGGGACTACCAATGAGCAGTTCTTC	CASSLALGTTNEQFF
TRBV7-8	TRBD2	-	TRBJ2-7	TGTGCCAGCAGCTTTATTTTGGGGACTAGCGGGAGCCCGAGCTCCTACGAGCAGTACTTC	CASSFILGTSGSPSSYEQYF
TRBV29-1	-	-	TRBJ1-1	TGCAGCGTGCCTTGGGGCAGCATGAACACTGAAGCTTTCTTT	CSVPWGSMNTEAFF
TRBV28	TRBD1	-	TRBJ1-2	TGTGCCAGCAGCCAGACAGGGTTGGGCTATGGCTACACCTTC	CASSQTGLGYGYTF
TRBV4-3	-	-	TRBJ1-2	TGCGCCAGCAGCCAAGGAAAGGGGGTTAGGGGCTATGGCTACACCTTC	CASSQGKGVRGYGYTF
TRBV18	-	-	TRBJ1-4	TGTGCCAGCTCACCATTGAGAGGTGCGGCTAATGAAAAACTGTTTTTT	CASSPLRGAANEKLFF
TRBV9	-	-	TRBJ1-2	TGTGCCAGCAGCAGAGGGACGGGAGGGTTAGCTAACTATGGCTACACCTTC	CASSRGTGGLANYGYTF
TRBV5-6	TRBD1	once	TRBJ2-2	TGTGCCAGCAGCTTACGACAGGGGGCTCACGGGGAGCTGTTTTTT	CASSLRQGAHGELFF
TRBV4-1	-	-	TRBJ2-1	TGCGCCAGCAGCCAAGCGGGAGTGTACAATGAGCAGTTCTTC	CASSQAGVYNEQFF
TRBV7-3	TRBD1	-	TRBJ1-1	TGTGCCAGCAGCCCGGACAGGGGGTTGTACACTGAAGCTTTCTTT	CASSPDRGLYTEAFF
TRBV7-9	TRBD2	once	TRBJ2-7	TGTGCCAGCAGCCCCTCCAGAGCGGGACCCTACGAGCAGTACTTC	CASSPSRAGPYEQYF
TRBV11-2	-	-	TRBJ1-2	TGTGCCAGCAGTCTAAGGGGAGGCAGCGTAATCTATGGCTACACCTTC	CASSLRGGSVIYGYTF
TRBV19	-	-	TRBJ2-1	TGTGCCAGTAGTATAGATCCCAGATACAATGAGCAGTTCTTC	CASSIDPRYNEQFF
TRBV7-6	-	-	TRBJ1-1	TGTGCCAGCAGCTTAGTCGGGTCCGAGGCTTTCTTT	CASSLVGSEAFF
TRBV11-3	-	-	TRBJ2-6	TGTGCCAGCAGCTTAGATACAGGGTCTGGGGCCAACGTCCTGACTTTC	CASSLDTGSGANVLTF
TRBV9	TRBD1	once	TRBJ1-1	TGTGCCAGCAGCGCGGGACTCCGGGACAGGCTTTTATTCTTT	CASSAGLRDRLLFF
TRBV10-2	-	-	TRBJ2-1	TGCGCCAGCAGAGACAGGGCGGGAAACAATGAGCAGTTCTTC	CASRDRAGNNEQFF
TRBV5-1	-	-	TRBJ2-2	TGCGCCAGCAGTGCTCGACAAACAGGGTTCACCGGGGAGCTGTTTTTT	CASSARQTGFTGELFF
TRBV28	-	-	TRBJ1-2	TGTGCCAGCAGTTTATTGGCAGGGTCCTATGGCTACACCTTC	CASSLLAGSYGYTF
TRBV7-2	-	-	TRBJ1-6	TGTGCCAGCAGCTTAGGTCTCTCCCCCGCCTATAATTCACCCCTCCACTTT	CASSLGLSPAYNSPLHF
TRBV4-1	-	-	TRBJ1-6	TGCGCCAGCAGCCAAGAAAGAACAGGGAGCTCCTATAATTCACCCCTCCACTTT	CASSQERTGSSYNSPLHF